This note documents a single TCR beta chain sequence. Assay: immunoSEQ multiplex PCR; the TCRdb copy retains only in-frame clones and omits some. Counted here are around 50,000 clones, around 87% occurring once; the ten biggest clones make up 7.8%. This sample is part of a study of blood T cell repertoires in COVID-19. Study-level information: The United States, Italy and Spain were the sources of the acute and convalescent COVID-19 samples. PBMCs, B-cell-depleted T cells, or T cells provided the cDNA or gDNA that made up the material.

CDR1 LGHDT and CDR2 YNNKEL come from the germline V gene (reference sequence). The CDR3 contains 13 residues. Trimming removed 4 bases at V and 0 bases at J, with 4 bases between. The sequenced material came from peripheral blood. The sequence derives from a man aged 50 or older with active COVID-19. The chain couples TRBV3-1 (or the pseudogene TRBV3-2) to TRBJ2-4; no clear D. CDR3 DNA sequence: TGTGCCAGCAGCCTTCTAGCCAAAAACATTCAGTACTTC. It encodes CASSLLAKNIQYF.